The 25 T cell receptor beta chains listed next were all sequenced from one sample in a study of blood T cell repertoires in COVID-19. Some clones are missing from TCRdb's copy, which holds only in-frame ones; the method was immunoSEQ multiplex PCR. The table includes 100,000 to 150,000 clones, over 75% detected once. The sequenced material came from peripheral blood. The receptors derive from a man in his sixties with acute or convalescent COVID-19.

The rearrangement uses TRBV7-9 and TRBJ1-1; the D gene is possibly TRBD1 (6 bases). The CDR3 sequence is 16 residues long. V lost 2 bases to trimming and J lost 3 bases, with 16 bases between them. Looked up from germline, CDR1 is SEHNR and CDR2 is FQNEAQ (reference sequence). The CDR3 DNA reads as TGTGCCAGCAGCTTAAGGGGGTTAGGGAGGGACACTGAAGCTTTCTTT. Its protein product is CASSLRGLGRDTEAFF.

V gene TRBV27 combines with J gene TRBJ2-1; D unresolved. Germline CDR1 reads MNHEY; CDR2 reads SMNVEV (reference sequence). The CDR3 contains 13 residues. Trimming removed 2 bases at V and 4 bases at J, with 6 bases between. CDR3 DNA: TGTGCCAGCAGTTTAGCGCCTTACAATGAGCAGTTCTTC. This codes for CASSLAPYNEQFF.

This clone was counted between two and nine times. The chain uses TRBV7-2 and TRBJ1-6; 9 bases map to TRBD1. J lost 8 bases, V lost 5 bases, and 1 base had no gene match. Germline values: CDR1 SGHTA, CDR2 FQGNSA. The CDR3 runs to 13 residues. The chain's CDR3 is CASSGTGHSPLHF. The CDR3 coding sequence is TGTGCCAGCAGCGGGACAGGGCATTCACCCCTCCACTTT.

This chain connects TRBV2 to TRBJ1-2; 7 nucleotides line up with TRBD1. The CDR3 runs to 14 residues. Germline assignment: CDR1 SNHLY and CDR2 FYNNEI. V shed 7 bases and J 4 bases; nucleotides not matched to a gene: 9. This CDR3 reads CASIGQGVGYGYTF. The CDR3 nucleotides read TGTGCCAGCATCGGGCAGGGGGTCGGCTATGGCTACACCTTC.

The gene calls are TRBV5-4 and TRBJ2-7, with 9 bases lining up with TRBD1. Trimming cost V 4 bases and J 4 bases; bases outside gene matches: 6. Germline loops: CDR1 SGHNT, CDR2 YYREEE (reference sequence). This CDR3 contains 14 residues. The CDR3 region has the DNA TGTGCCAGCAGCCCGGGACAGGGACTATACGAGCAGTACTTC. Encoded protein: CASSPGQGLYEQYF.

This sequence joins TRBV5-1 and TRBJ1-1; D remains ambiguous. The germline CDR1 and CDR2 sequences are SGHRS and YFSETQ. CDR3 size: 14 residues. Trimming removed 1 base at V and 1 base at J, with 8 bases between. The CDR3 is CASSLSPGNTEAFF. CDR3 nucleotide sequence: TGCGCCAGCAGCTTGTCTCCGGGGAACACTGAAGCTTTCTTT. Combining the CDR3 with reference TRBV5-1 and TRBJ1-1 gives the whole variable domain KAGVTQTPRYLIKTRGQQVTLSCSPISGHRSVSWYQQTPGQGLQFLFEYFSETQRNKGNFPGRFSGRQFSNSRSEMNVSTLELGDSALYLCASSLSPGNTEAFFGQGTRLTVV.

Only a few counts were recorded for this clone. V gene TRBV5-6 combines with J gene TRBJ1-2; the D gene is possibly TRBD1 (6 bases). Germline V gene lookup returns CDR1 SGHDT and CDR2 YYEEEE. This CDR3 region has 12 residues. Trimming took off 5 bases at V and 7 bases at J, with 12 bases between the two ends. The CDR3 here is CASRPWGLGYTF. Here the CDR3 DNA reads TGTGCCAGCAGGCCCTGGGGGCTTGGCTACACCTTC. Supplemented by reference TRBV5-6 and TRBJ1-2, the full variable domain reads DAGVTQSPTHLIKTRGQQVTLRCSPKSGHDTVSWYQQALGQGPQFIFQYYEEEERQRGNFPDRFSGHQFPNYSSELNVNALLLGDSALYLCASRPWGLGYTFGSGTRLTVV.

V gene TRBV2 combines with J gene TRBJ1-2; 7 bases are a match to TRBD1. CDR1 and CDR2 from the germline V gene are SNHLY and FYNNEI. Unmatched junction bases numbered 6, after V lost 4 bases and J lost 4 bases. This CDR3 comprises 14 residues. The CDR3 bases are TGTGCCAGCAGTGTGAGCCAGGGGGGCTATGGCTACACCTTC. Its translation is CASSVSQGGYGYTF.

The chain has TRBV5-1 and TRBJ2-5, with a possible D match to TRBD2 (5 bases). Germline CDR1 is SGHRS and CDR2 is YFSETQ. V dropped 4 bases and J dropped 5 bases, with 12 bases sitting between them. This CDR3 contains 13 residues. CDR3 DNA: TGCGCCAGCAGCCCCGGAGGTGGTGAGACCCAGTACTTC. Its translation is CASSPGGGETQYF.

The chain uses TRBV9 and TRBJ2-1; tentatively, D is TRBD2 (6 bases). Trimming stripped 0 bases from V and 4 bases from J, with 11 bases between. Germline assignment: CDR1 SGDLS and CDR2 YYNGEE. The CDR3 is 15 amino acids. CDR3 in amino acids: CASSVAEGGYNEQFF. CDR3 nucleotide sequence: TGTGCCAGCAGCGTAGCGGAGGGCGGTTACAATGAGCAGTTCTTC.

In this sample, this clone turned up once. The chain couples TRBV3-1 (or the pseudogene TRBV3-2) to TRBJ1-1; D remains ambiguous. Germline-derived CDR1 and CDR2 are LGHDT and YNNKEL (reference sequence). The V end lost 4 bases, the J end lost 7 bases, and 10 bases lay between the germline ends. The CDR3 is 12 residues long. The CDR3 protein is CASSLVTGEAFF. The CDR3 region has the DNA TGTGCCAGCAGCCTAGTTACTGGTGAAGCTTTCTTT.

This rearrangement joins TRBV28 to TRBJ1-5; no reliable D call. The germline V gene encodes CDR1 MDHEN and CDR2 SYDVKM. The CDR3 contains 14 residues. V dropped 5 bases and J dropped 3 bases, with 11 bases sitting between them. The CDR3 DNA is TGTGCCAGCAGTGACACTCTGGACAATCAGCCCCAGCATTTT. It yields the protein CASSDTLDNQPQHF.

The chain links TRBV7-2 to TRBJ1-1; D unresolved. Per the germline V gene, CDR1 is SGHTA and CDR2 is FQGNSA. V dropped 3 bases and J dropped 0 bases, with 11 bases sitting between them. This CDR3 comprises 15 residues. Written as DNA, the CDR3 is TGTGCCAGCAGCTTCGGCGGAGCCTTGAACACTGAAGCTTTCTTT. Translation gives CASSFGGALNTEAFF.

The chain recombines TRBV7-2 with TRBJ2-1, with TRBD2 matching 12 bases. The CDR3 runs to 16 residues. Germline trimming cut 3 bases from V and 5 bases from J; bases unmatched to any gene: 5. Germline V gene lookup returns CDR1 SGHTA and CDR2 FQGNSA. The CDR3 DNA follows: TGTGCCAGCAGCTTTCGACTAGCGGGAGCCGACAATGAGCAGTTCTTC. Amino acids: CASSFRLAGADNEQFF.

V usage is TRBV5-1 and J usage is TRBJ2-1; TRBD1 matches 8 bases. V dropped 0 bases and J dropped 8; count of bases not matched to a gene: 7. The CDR3 has 15 amino acids. The germline CDR1 and CDR2 sequences are SGHRS and YFSETQ. CDR3 region: CASSLALDRADEQFF. The CDR3, as DNA: TGCGCCAGCAGCTTGGCCTTGGACAGGGCTGATGAGCAGTTCTTC. The full variable domain, with the rest looked up from reference TRBV5-1 and TRBJ2-1, is KAGVTQTPRYLIKTRGQQVTLSCSPISGHRSVSWYQQTPGQGLQFLFEYFSETQRNKGNFPGRFSGRQFSNSRSEMNVSTLELGDSALYLCASSLALDRADEQFFGPGTRLTVL.

The chain is built from TRBV7-9 and TRBJ2-5; D is unclear. Germline CDR1 is SEHNR and CDR2 is FQNEAQ (reference sequence). Trimming took off 5 bases at V and 5 bases at J, with 12 bases between the two ends. This CDR3 has 13 residues. The CDR3 bases are TGTGCCAGCAGCCCCCCAGTGGGCGAGACCCAGTACTTC. Its translation: CASSPPVGETQYF. The complete variable domain, with remaining parts taken from reference TRBV7-9 and TRBJ2-5, reads DTGVSQNPRHKITKRGQNVTFRCDPISEHNRLYWYRQTLGQGPEFLTYFQNEAQLEKSRLLSDRFSAERPKGSFSTLEIQRTEQGDSAMYLCASSPPVGETQYFGPGTRLLVL.

This chain connects TRBV12-3 or TRBV12-4 to TRBJ1-1; perhaps TRBD1 as D (5 bases). V lost 2 bases to trimming and J lost 10 bases, with 11 bases between them. CDR3 length equals 12 residues. In DNA, the CDR3 is TGTGCCAGCAGTTTACTCAGGGAGGTAGCTTTCTTT. As protein: CASSLLREVAFF.

With regard to this clone: Other DNA sequences within the sample encode an identical CDR3. The CDR3 region has the DNA TGTGCCAGCAGTCCTCTAGCGGGTGGTTCCGACAATGAGCAGTTCTTC. It is translated as CASSPLAGGSDNEQFF. The gene calls are TRBV27 and TRBJ2-1; TRBD2 matches 8 bases. V lost 5 bases to trimming and J lost 5 bases; unmatched junction nucleotides: 11. In germline, CDR1 is MNHEY, CDR2 SMNVEV (reference sequence). The CDR3 has 16 amino acids.

The chain's CDR3 is CASSFSAGGGYEQYF. Here the CDR3 DNA reads TGTGCCAGCAGCTTTTCGGCAGGGGGCGGATACGAGCAGTACTTC. V and J are TRBV11-2 and TRBJ2-7; the match to TRBD1 covers 8 bases. V was clipped by 3 bases and J by 4 bases; unmatched bases: 8. From germline, CDR1 is SGHAT and CDR2 FQNNGV. There are 15 residues in the CDR3.

The rearrangement joins TRBV30 to TRBJ2-3, with a weak D call TRBD1 (6 bases). The CDR3 runs to 15 residues. Germline V gene data show CDR1 as GTSNPN and CDR2 as SVGIG (reference sequence). V shed 2 bases and J shed 3 bases, with 15 bases lying between them. CDR3 DNA sequence: TGTGCCTGGAGTTCGGCCAGGGGACCGACAGATACGCAGTATTTT. It codes for CAWSSARGPTDTQYF.

This sequence joins TRBV7-2 and TRBJ2-5, with 7 bases lining up with TRBD2. The CDR3 is 14 residues long. V shed 5 bases, J shed 5 bases, and the junction held 8 bases outside the gene matches. Per the germline V gene, CDR1 is SGHTA and CDR2 is FQGNSA. Here the CDR3 reads CASSPPSGAETQYF. The CDR3, as DNA: TGTGCCAGCAGCCCACCTAGCGGAGCTGAGACCCAGTACTTC.

The chain combines TRBV7-2 with TRBJ1-5; D gene uncertain. The CDR3 is 15 amino acids. The germline gives CDR1 SGHTA, CDR2 FQGNSA. Trimming pared 2 bases from V and 2 bases from J, leaving 10 bases between. The CDR3 sequence: CASSLSHLGNQPQHF. In DNA form, the CDR3 reads TGTGCCAGCAGCTTAAGCCATCTGGGCAATCAGCCCCAGCATTTT.

The chain joins TRBV12-3 or TRBV12-4 to TRBJ1-1, with a weak D call TRBD1 (6 bases). V was pared by 5 bases and J by 5 bases, with 12 bases between. CDR3 length: 13 amino acids. The CDR3 DNA is TGTGCCAGCAGTAATCAGGGGTATACTGAAGCTTTCTTT. It translates to CASSNQGYTEAFF.

The chain uses TRBV5-6 and TRBJ2-7, with a weak D call TRBD1 (6 bases). In germline, CDR1 is SGHDT, CDR2 YYEEEE. Trimming stripped 2 bases from V and 4 bases from J, with 10 bases between. This CDR3 region has 13 residues. CDR3 protein: CASSFATGYEQYF. CDR3 bases: TGTGCCAGCAGCTTCGCTACAGGGTACGAGCAGTACTTC.

V is TRBV18 and J is TRBJ1-2; TRBD1 matches at 10 bases. This CDR3 spans 18 amino acids. V lost 2 bases to trimming and J lost 4 bases; unmatched junction nucleotides: 13. Germline V gene lookup returns CDR1 KGHSH and CDR2 LQKENI. Here the CDR3 DNA reads TGTGCCAGCTCACCAGGGAGACCCGGGACAGGGGCCCTCTATGGCTACACCTTC. Translation: CASSPGRPGTGALYGYTF.